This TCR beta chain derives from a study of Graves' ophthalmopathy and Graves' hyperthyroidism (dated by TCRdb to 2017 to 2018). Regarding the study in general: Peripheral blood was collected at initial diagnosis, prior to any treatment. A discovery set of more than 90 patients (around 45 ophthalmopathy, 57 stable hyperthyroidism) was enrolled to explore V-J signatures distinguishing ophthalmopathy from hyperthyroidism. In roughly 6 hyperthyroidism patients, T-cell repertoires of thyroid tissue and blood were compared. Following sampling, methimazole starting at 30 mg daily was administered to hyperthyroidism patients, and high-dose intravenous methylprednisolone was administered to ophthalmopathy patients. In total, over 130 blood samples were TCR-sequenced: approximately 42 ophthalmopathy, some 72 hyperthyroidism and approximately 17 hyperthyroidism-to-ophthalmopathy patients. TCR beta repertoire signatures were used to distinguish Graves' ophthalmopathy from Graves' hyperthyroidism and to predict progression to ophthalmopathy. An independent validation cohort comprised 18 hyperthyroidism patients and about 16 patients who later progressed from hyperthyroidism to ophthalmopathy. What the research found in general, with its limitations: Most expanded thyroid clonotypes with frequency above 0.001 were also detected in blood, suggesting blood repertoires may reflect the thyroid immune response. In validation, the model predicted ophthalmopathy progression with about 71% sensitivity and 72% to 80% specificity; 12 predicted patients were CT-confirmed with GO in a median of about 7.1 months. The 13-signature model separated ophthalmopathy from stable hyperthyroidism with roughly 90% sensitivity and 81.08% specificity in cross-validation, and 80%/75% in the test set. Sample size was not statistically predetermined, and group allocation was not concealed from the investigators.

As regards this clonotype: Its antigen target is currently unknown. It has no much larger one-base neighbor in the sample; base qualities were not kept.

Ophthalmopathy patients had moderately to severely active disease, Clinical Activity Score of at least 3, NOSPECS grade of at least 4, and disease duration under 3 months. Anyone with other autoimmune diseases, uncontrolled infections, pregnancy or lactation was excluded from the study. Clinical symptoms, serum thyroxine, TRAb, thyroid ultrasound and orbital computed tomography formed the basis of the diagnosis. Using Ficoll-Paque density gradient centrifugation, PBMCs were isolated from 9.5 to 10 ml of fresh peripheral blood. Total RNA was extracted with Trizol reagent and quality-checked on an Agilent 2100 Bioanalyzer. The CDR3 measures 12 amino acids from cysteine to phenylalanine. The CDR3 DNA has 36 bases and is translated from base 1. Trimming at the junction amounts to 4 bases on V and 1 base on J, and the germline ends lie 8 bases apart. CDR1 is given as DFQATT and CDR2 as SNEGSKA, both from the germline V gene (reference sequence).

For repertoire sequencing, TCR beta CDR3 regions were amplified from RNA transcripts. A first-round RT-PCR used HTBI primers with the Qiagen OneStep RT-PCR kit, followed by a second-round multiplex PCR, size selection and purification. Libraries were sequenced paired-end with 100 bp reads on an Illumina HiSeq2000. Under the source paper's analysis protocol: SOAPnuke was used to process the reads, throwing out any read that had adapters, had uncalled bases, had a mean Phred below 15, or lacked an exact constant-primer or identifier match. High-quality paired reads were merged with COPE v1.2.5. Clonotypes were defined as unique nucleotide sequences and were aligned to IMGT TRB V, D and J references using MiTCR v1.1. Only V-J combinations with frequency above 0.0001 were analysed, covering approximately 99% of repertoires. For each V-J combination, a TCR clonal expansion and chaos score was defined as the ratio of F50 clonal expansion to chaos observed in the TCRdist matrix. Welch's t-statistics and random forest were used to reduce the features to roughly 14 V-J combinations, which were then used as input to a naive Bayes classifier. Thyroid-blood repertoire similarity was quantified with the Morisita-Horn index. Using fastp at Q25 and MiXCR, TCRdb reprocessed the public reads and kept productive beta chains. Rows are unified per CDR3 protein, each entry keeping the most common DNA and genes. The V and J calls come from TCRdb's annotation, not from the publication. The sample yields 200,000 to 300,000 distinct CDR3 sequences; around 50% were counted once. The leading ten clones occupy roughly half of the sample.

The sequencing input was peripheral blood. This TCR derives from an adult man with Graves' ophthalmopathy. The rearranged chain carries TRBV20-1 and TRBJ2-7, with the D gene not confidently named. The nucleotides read TGCAGTGCTAAGACGGAGTCCTACGAGCAGTACTTC. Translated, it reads CSAKTESYEQYF.